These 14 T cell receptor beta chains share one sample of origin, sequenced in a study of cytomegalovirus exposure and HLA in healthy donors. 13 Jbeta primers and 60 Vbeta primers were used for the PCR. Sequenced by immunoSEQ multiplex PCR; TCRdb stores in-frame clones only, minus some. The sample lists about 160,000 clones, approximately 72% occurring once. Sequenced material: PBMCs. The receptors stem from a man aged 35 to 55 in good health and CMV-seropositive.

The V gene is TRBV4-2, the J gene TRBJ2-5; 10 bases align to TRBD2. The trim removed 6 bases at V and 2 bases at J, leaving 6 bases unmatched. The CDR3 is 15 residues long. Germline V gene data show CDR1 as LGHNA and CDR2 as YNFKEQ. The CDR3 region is CASSNGLAVQETQYF. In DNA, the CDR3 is TGTGCCAGCAGTAATGGACTAGCGGTTCAAGAGACCCAGTACTTC.

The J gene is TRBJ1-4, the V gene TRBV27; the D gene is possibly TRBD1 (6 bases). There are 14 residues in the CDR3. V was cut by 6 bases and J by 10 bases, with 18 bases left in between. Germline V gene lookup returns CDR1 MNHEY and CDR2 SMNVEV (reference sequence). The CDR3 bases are TGTGCCAGCAGCTCCGACAGGAGCCCGGTAAAACTGTTTTTT. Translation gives CASSSDRSPVKLFF.

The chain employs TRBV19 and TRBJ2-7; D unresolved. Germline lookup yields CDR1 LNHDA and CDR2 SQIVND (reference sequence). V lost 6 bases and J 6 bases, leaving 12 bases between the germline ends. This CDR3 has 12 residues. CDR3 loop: CASSPTRGEQYF. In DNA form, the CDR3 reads TGTGCCAGTAGCCCTACCCGAGGCGAGCAGTACTTC.

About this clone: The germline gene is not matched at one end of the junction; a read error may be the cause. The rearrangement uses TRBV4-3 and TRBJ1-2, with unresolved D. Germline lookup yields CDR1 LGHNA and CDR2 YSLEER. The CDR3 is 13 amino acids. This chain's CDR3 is CASSLDGSMFLAF. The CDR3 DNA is TGCGCCAGCAGCCTCGACGGGTCTATGTTTTTGGCCTTC.

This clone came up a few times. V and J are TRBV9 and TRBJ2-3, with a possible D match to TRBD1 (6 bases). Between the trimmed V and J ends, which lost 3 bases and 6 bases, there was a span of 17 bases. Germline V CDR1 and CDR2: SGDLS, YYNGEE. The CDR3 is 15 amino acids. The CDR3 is CASSARTEYPDTQYF. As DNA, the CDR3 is TGTGCCAGCAGCGCTCGGACAGAATACCCGGATACGCAGTATTTT.

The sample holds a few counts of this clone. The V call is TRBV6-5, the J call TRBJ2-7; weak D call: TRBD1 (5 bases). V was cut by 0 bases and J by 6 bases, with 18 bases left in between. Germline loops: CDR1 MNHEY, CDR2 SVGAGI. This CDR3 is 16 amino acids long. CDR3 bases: TGTGCCAGCAGTTACTCTGCCGCAGGGAATGCTGGCGAGCAGTACTTC. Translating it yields CASSYSAAGNAGEQYF.

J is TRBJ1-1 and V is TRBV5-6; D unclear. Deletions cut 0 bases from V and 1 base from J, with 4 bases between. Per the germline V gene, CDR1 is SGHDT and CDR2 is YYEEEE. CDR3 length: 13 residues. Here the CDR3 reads CASSLARNTEAFF. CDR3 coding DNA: TGTGCCAGCAGCTTGGCCAGGAACACTGAAGCTTTCTTT. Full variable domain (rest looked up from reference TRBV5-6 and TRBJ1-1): DAGVTQSPTHLIKTRGQQVTLRCSPKSGHDTVSWYQQALGQGPQFIFQYYEEEERQRGNFPDRFSGHQFPNYSSELNVNALLLGDSALYLCASSLARNTEAFFGQGTRLTVV.

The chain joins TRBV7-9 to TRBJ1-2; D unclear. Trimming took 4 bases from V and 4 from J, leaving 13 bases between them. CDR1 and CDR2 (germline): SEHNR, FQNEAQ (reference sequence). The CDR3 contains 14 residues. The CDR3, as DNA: TGTGCCAGCAGCTCTACCCCCGCCTCCTATGGCTACACCTTC. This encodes CASSSTPASYGYTF.

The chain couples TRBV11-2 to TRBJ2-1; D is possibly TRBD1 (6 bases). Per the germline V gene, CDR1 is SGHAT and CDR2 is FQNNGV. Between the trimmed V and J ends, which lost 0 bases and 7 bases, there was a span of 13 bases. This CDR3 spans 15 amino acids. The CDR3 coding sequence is TGTGCCAGCAGCTTAGAGGGGGCGGTCGGGAATGAGCAGTTCTTC. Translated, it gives CASSLEGAVGNEQFF.

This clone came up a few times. The CDR3 nucleotides read TGTGCCAGCAGTGACTCAGGGGTGGGTCGTTCTGAAGCTTTCTTT. Translating it yields CASSDSGVGRSEAFF. V usage is TRBV6-4 and J usage is TRBJ1-1; possible D gene TRBD1, 5 bases. The CDR3 covers 15 residues. V dropped 0 bases and J dropped 6 bases, with 14 bases sitting between them. Germline V gene data show CDR1 as MRHNA and CDR2 as SNTAGT.

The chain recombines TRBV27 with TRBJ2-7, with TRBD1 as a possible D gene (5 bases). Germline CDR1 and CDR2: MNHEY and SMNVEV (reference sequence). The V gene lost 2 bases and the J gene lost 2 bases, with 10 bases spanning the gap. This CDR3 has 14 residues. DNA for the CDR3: TGTGCCAGCAGTTTAGTGGGGCGGCCCTACGAGCAGTACTTC. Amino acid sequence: CASSLVGRPYEQYF.

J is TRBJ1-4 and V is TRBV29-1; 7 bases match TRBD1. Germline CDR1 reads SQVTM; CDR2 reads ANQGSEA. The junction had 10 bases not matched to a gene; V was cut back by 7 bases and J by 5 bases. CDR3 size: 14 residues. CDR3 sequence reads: CSAARGQLNEKLFF. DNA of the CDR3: TGCAGCGCCGCGCGGGGACAGTTAAATGAAAAACTGTTTTTT.

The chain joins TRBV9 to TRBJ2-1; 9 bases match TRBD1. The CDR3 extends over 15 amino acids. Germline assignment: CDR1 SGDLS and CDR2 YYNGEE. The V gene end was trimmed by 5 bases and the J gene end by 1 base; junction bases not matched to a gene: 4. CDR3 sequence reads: CASSPDRGSYNEQFF. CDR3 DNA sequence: TGTGCCAGCAGTCCCGACAGGGGGTCCTACAATGAGCAGTTCTTC.

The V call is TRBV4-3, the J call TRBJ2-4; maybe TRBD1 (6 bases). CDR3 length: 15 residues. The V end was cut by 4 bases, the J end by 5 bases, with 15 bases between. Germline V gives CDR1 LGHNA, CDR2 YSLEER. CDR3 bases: TGCGCCAGCAGCCGCCTTTTGACAGGAGAAAACATTCAGTACTTC. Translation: CASSRLLTGENIQYF.